This T cell receptor beta chain was profiled in a study of OX40 agonist ivuxolimab in advanced cancers. Data came from immunoSEQ multiplex PCR; TCRdb stores just in-frame clones and leaves some out. Here the sample spans nearly 110,000 clones, approximately 90% being singletons. The germline V gene encodes CDR1 SGHTA and CDR2 FQGNSA. Deletions cut 5 bases from V and 6 bases from J, with 13 bases between. CDR3 length: 13 amino acids. Sequences were derived from CD4+ or CD8+ T cells sorted from blood, sampled in a trial of the OX40 agonist ivuxolimab. This rearrangement joins TRBV7-2 to TRBJ1-2; tentative D call: TRBD1 (5 bases). This receptor was identified in an adult with an advanced solid tumor such as melanoma, head and neck, liver or kidney cancer. The CDR3 region is CASSTSTVDGYTF. The DNA for the CDR3 is TGTGCCAGCAGCACCTCGACAGTCGATGGCTACACCTTC. Looking up the rest from reference TRBV7-2 and TRBJ1-2 gives the full variable domain: GAGVSQSPSNKVTEKGKDVELRCDPISGHTALYWYRQSLGQGLEFLIYFQGNSAPDKSGLPSDRFSAERTGGSVSTLTIQRTQQEDSAVYLCASSTSTVDGYTFGSGTRLTVV.